The 30 T cell receptor beta chains below were found in one sample sequenced in a study of OX40 agonist ivuxolimab in advanced cancers. Data came from immunoSEQ multiplex PCR; TCRdb stores just in-frame clones and leaves some out. The sample records fewer than 35,000 clones, about 92% being singletons. The material was CD4+ or CD8+ T cells sorted from blood, obtained in a trial of the OX40 agonist ivuxolimab. The source is an adult with an advanced solid tumor such as melanoma, head and neck, liver or kidney cancer.

This chain connects TRBV5-8 to TRBJ2-7, with 11 nucleotides matching TRBD1. V gave up 4 bases and J gave up 6 bases; unmatched junction bases: 6. CDR3 length: 14 residues. The V gene's germline CDR1 is SGHTS and CDR2 YDEGEE. CDR3 region: CASSPGTGGIEQYF. The CDR3 bases are TGTGCCAGCAGCCCCGGGACAGGGGGTATCGAGCAGTACTTC.

Here the CDR3 DNA reads TGTGCCAGCAGCTTAACTACTGAAGCTTTCTTT. Amino acid sequence: CASSLTTEAFF. The V and J genes are TRBV7-9 and TRBJ1-1, with D hard to call. Germline CDR1 reads SEHNR; CDR2 reads FQNEAQ (reference sequence). The V end was cut by 2 bases, the J end by 5 bases, with 3 bases between. The CDR3 extends over 11 amino acids.

DNA for the CDR3: TGTGCCAGCAGCTTGGCCGGGCCGCTGGCCTACGAGCAGTACTTC. Translating it yields CASSLAGPLAYEQYF. The chain carries TRBV5-6 and TRBJ2-7; D is unresolved. Per the germline V gene, CDR1 is SGHDT and CDR2 is YYEEEE. Trimming took off 0 bases at V and 2 bases at J, with 12 bases between the two ends. There are 15 residues in the CDR3.

CDR3 bases: TGCGCCAGCTCAGGGGGGACCTACGAGCAGTACTTC. Translating it yields CASSGGTYEQYF. The chain couples TRBV5-1 to TRBJ2-7; maybe TRBD1 (7 bases). Germline V CDR1 and CDR2: SGHRS, YFSETQ. The CDR3 is 12 amino acids. Trimming shortened V by 7 bases and J by 2 bases, and 10 bases separated the two germline ends.

The rearrangement uses TRBV28 and TRBJ2-7; 8 nucleotides match TRBD2. The V and J ends lost 5 bases and 0 bases, in that order; junction bases with no gene match: 12. The CDR3 runs to 17 residues. CDR1 and CDR2 from the germline V gene are MDHEN and SYDVKM. DNA for the CDR3: TGTGCCAGCAGTCCGAGCGGGAGAGGGGTCCTCTCCTACGAGCAGTACTTC. Amino acid sequence: CASSPSGRGVLSYEQYF. Based on the CDR3 plus reference TRBV28 and TRBJ2-7, the full variable domain is DVKVTQSSRYLVKRTGEKVFLECVQDMDHENMFWYRQDPGLGLRLIYFSYDVKMKEKGDIPEGYSVSREKKERFSLILESASTNQTSMYLCASSPSGRGVLSYEQYFGPGTRLTVT.

This sequence joins TRBV7-6 and TRBJ2-7; 9 nucleotides agree with TRBD2. The V gene's germline CDR1 is SGHVS and CDR2 FNYEAQ. V dropped 2 bases and J dropped 5; count of bases not matched to a gene: 10. The CDR3 is 16 amino acids. CDR3 nucleotides: TGTGCCAGCAGCTTAAAGATGGGACTAGCTGGGCACGAGCAGTACTTC. Its protein product is CASSLKMGLAGHEQYF.

V and J are TRBV9 and TRBJ2-7; 7 bases are shared with TRBD2. Germline V gene data show CDR1 as SGDLS and CDR2 as YYNGEE. CDR3 length: 14 residues. Trimming at V came to 4 bases and at J to 1 base, leaving 5 bases not matched to a gene. Here the CDR3 reads CASSYTSDSYEQYF. For the CDR3, the DNA is TGTGCCAGCAGCTACACTAGCGATTCCTACGAGCAGTACTTC.

This clone was detected only once. The rearrangement links TRBV10-1 to TRBJ1-3; 7 nucleotides match TRBD1. Trimming at V came to 3 bases and at J to 0 bases, leaving 8 bases not matched to a gene. The V gene's germline CDR1 is WNHNN and CDR2 SYGVQD (reference sequence). The CDR3 covers 17 residues. The CDR3 region has the DNA TGCGCCAGCAGTGACTGGGGACAGAACGACTCTGGAAACACCATATATTTT. It encodes CASSDWGQNDSGNTIYF.

The J gene is TRBJ2-1, the V gene TRBV7-2, with 8 nucleotides matching TRBD1. The junction had 7 bases not matched to a gene; V was cut back by 5 bases and J by 7 bases. The CDR3 extends over 14 amino acids. The V gene's germline CDR1 is SGHTA and CDR2 FQGNSA. The CDR3 here is CASSTGTGSNEQFF. CDR3 sequence (DNA): TGTGCCAGCAGCACCGGGACAGGTTCAAATGAGCAGTTCTTC.

The V call is TRBV7-9, the J call TRBJ2-1; D ambiguous. Germline CDR1 is SEHNR and CDR2 is FQNEAQ (reference sequence). V gave up 5 bases and J gave up 6 bases, with 14 bases separating them. CDR3 length equals 14 residues. The DNA for the CDR3 is TGTGCCAGCAGCCGCGCCCTATCGGGCAATGAGCAGTTCTTC. Residues: CASSRALSGNEQFF.

The chain uses TRBV28 and TRBJ2-5; D remains ambiguous. The V gene's germline CDR1 is MDHEN and CDR2 SYDVKM. The CDR3 runs 11 residues. With 3 bases removed from V and 4 bases from J, the gap between germline ends came to 3 bases. This chain's CDR3 is CASSFGETQYF. In DNA form, the CDR3 reads TGTGCCAGCAGTTTCGGAGAGACCCAGTACTTC.

This clone was counted once. This chain connects TRBV30 to TRBJ2-6; D is unclear. Germline lookup yields CDR1 GTSNPN and CDR2 SVGIG (reference sequence). The CDR3 runs 14 residues. V was clipped by 2 bases and J by 4 bases, with 9 bases between them. CDR3 sequence: CAWSSVLGANVLTF. In nucleotides, the CDR3 is TGTGCCTGGAGTAGTGTCCTAGGGGCCAACGTCCTGACTTTC.

V and J are TRBV13 and TRBJ2-7; 11 bases are shared with TRBD1. Germline values: CDR1 PRHDT, CDR2 FYEKMQ (reference sequence). The junction had 8 bases not matched to a gene; V was cut back by 5 bases and J by 5 bases. The CDR3 has 15 amino acids. The CDR3 sequence: CASSGWDRGNDEQYF. Written as DNA, the CDR3 is TGTGCCAGCAGCGGATGGGACAGGGGGAACGACGAGCAGTACTTC.

The chain couples TRBV30 to TRBJ2-1, with 12 bases that match TRBD2. From germline, CDR1 is GTSNPN and CDR2 SVGIG (reference sequence). V dropped 0 bases and J dropped 7; count of bases not matched to a gene: 1. The CDR3 spans 14 residues. This CDR3 reads CAWSVGLAGNEQFF. The CDR3 DNA is TGTGCCTGGAGTGTCGGACTAGCGGGAAATGAGCAGTTCTTC.

The chain carries TRBV6-4 and TRBJ1-1, with D hard to call. The CDR3 runs to 13 residues. Trimming took 3 bases from V and 4 from J, leaving 9 bases between them. CDR1 MRHNA and CDR2 SNTAGT come from the germline V gene. The CDR3 nucleotides are TGTGCCAGCAGTGATGGAGGTGTCACTGAAGCTTTCTTT. As protein: CASSDGGVTEAFF.

The genes are TRBV13 and TRBJ2-3; D may be TRBD1 (5 bases). Trimming pared 1 base from V and 4 bases from J, leaving 9 bases between. This CDR3 is 14 amino acids long. Germline lookup yields CDR1 PRHDT and CDR2 FYEKMQ (reference sequence). The CDR3 here is CASSLVTVPDTQYF. For the CDR3, the DNA is TGTGCCAGCAGCTTAGTGACAGTCCCAGATACGCAGTATTTT. Full variable domain (rest looked up from reference TRBV13 and TRBJ2-3): AAGVIQSPRHLIKEKRETATLKCYPIPRHDTVYWYQQGPGQDPQFLISFYEKMQSDKGSIPDRFSAQQFSDYHSELNMSSLELGDSALYFCASSLVTVPDTQYFGPGTRLTVL.

The chain links TRBV27 to TRBJ2-2, with D uncertain. Between the trimmed V and J ends, which lost 3 bases and 7 bases, there was a span of 15 bases. The CDR3 consists of 15 residues. CDR1 is MNHEY and CDR2 is SMNVEV in the germline V gene (reference sequence). CDR3 in amino acids: CASSLMHSHGGELFF. CDR3 sequence (DNA): TGTGCCAGCAGTTTGATGCATTCGCATGGCGGGGAGCTGTTTTTT.

This clone was counted once. V usage is TRBV19 and J usage is TRBJ1-5; tentatively, D is TRBD1 (5 bases). The length of the CDR3 is 15 residues. Looked up from germline, CDR1 is LNHDA and CDR2 is SQIVND (reference sequence). Between the trimmed V and J ends, which lost 1 base and 1 base, there was a span of 8 bases. CDR3 sequence (DNA): TGTGCCAGTAGTATAGGCAGGGTGAGCAATCAGCCCCAGCATTTT. This encodes CASSIGRVSNQPQHF.

The V call is TRBV19, the J call TRBJ2-6, with D uncertain. Germline-derived CDR1 and CDR2 are LNHDA and SQIVND (reference sequence). The length of the CDR3 is 20 residues. V shed 5 bases and J shed 0 bases, with 23 bases lying between them. The CDR3 loop reads CASSPPPFKAYPSGANVLTF. Here the CDR3 DNA reads TGTGCCAGTAGTCCACCCCCGTTTAAGGCTTACCCCTCTGGGGCCAACGTCCTGACTTTC.

V usage is TRBV6-1 and J usage is TRBJ2-1, with D hard to call. CDR1 and CDR2 (germline): MNHNS, SASEGT. The CDR3 totals 16 residues. V lost 1 base, J lost 9 bases, and 19 bases lay in between. The CDR3 here is CASSEDRVGLEGEQFF. The CDR3 DNA follows: TGTGCCAGCAGTGAAGATCGAGTGGGCTTGGAAGGTGAGCAGTTCTTC.

The chain recombines TRBV7-9 with TRBJ1-4, with D unresolved. The V end was cut by 5 bases, the J end by 7 bases, with 8 bases between. The CDR3 runs 12 residues. Per the germline V gene, CDR1 is SEHNR and CDR2 is FQNEAQ (reference sequence). As DNA, the CDR3 is TGTGCCAGCAGCCCTCCAAGTGAAAAACTGTTTTTT. Protein sequence: CASSPPSEKLFF.

The chain links TRBV7-2 to TRBJ1-6, with 8 bases lining up with TRBD1. Trimming removed 0 bases from V and 0 bases from J; junction bases left unmatched: 7. The CDR3 has 19 amino acids. Germline-derived CDR1 and CDR2 are SGHTA and FQGNSA. The DNA of the CDR3 is TGTGCCAGCAGCTTAGCGGGGCAGGGGGCCAGCTCCTATAATTCACCCCTCCACTTT. It yields the protein CASSLAGQGASSYNSPLHF.

The chain uses TRBV10-1 and TRBJ1-6, with D possibly matching TRBD1 (5 bases). V lost 7 bases to trimming and J lost 11 bases, with 27 bases between them. The CDR3 spans 17 residues. Germline V gives CDR1 WNHNN, CDR2 SYGVQD (reference sequence). The CDR3 loop reads CASTLFYRTRASAPLHF. The CDR3 DNA reads TGCGCCAGCACTCTTTTTTACCGGACAAGGGCCTCGGCACCCCTCCACTTT.

V gene TRBV27 combines with J gene TRBJ1-5, with D perhaps TRBD1 (6 bases). V was trimmed by 5 bases and J by 3 bases, leaving 17 bases between them. The length of the CDR3 is 16 residues. Looked up from germline, CDR1 is MNHEY and CDR2 is SMNVEV (reference sequence). CDR3 nucleotides: TGTGCCAGCAGTCCCCTACAGGGAGGCCTCAATCAGCCCCAGCATTTT. Translated: CASSPLQGGLNQPQHF.

The genes are TRBV28 and TRBJ2-3; 8 bases agree with TRBD2. The CDR3 sequence is 18 residues long. V was pared by 5 bases and J by 0 bases, with 13 bases of the junction left unmatched. CDR1 MDHEN and CDR2 SYDVKM come from the germline V gene. CDR3 bases: TGTGCCAGCAGTGGCCCTACGCAGCGGGAGACAAGCACAGATACGCAGTATTTT. Protein product: CASSGPTQRETSTDTQYF.

This rearrangement joins TRBV18 to TRBJ2-7, with a tentative D call TRBD2 (5 bases). The CDR3 has 15 residues. The germline V and J ends were trimmed by 8 bases and 0 bases, with 17 bases remaining between them. The V gene's germline CDR1 is KGHSH and CDR2 LQKENI. DNA for the CDR3: TGTGCCAGCCCAATAACCGGGAATTCCTCCTACGAGCAGTACTTC. This codes for CASPITGNSSYEQYF.

This chain uses TRBV4-1 with TRBJ1-2; a weak D match, TRBD1 (6 bases). The ends were cut back, 1 base at V and 5 bases at J, with 11 bases in the middle. The CDR3 totals 14 residues. Germline lookup yields CDR1 MGHRA and CDR2 YSYEKL. Here the CDR3 reads CASSQGRGAYGYTF. The CDR3 DNA reads TGCGCCAGCAGCCAAGGGAGGGGGGCGTATGGCTACACCTTC.

The chain uses TRBV19 and TRBJ1-3; no clear D. Trimming took off 5 bases at V and 0 bases at J, with 11 bases between the two ends. This CDR3 spans 15 amino acids. Germline-derived CDR1 and CDR2 are LNHDA and SQIVND (reference sequence). The CDR3 loop reads CASSQSVDSGNTIYF. CDR3 in DNA: TGTGCCAGTAGTCAGTCCGTGGACTCTGGAAACACCATATATTTT. The variable domain in full, with the rest retrieved from reference TRBV19 and TRBJ1-3, is DGGITQSPKYLFRKEGQNVTLSCEQNLNHDAMYWYRQDPGQGLRLIYYSQIVNDFQKGDIAEGYSVSREKKESFPLTVTSAQKNPTAFYLCASSQSVDSGNTIYFGEGSWLTVV.

The chain employs TRBV16 and TRBJ2-1; a weak D match, TRBD2 (5 bases). The CDR3 is 11 residues long. V was trimmed by 2 bases and J by 13 bases, leaving 9 bases between them. From germline, CDR1 is KGHSY and CDR2 FQNENV. The DNA for the CDR3 is TGTGCCAGCAGCCAAAGTAGCGCTCAGTTCTTC. Translation gives CASSQSSAQFF.

The chain employs TRBV5-4 and TRBJ2-7, with 7 bases fitting TRBD2. There are 16 residues in the CDR3. With V trimmed by 0 bases and J by 4 bases, 10 bases remained unmatched. Germline-derived CDR1 and CDR2 are SGHNT and YYREEE (reference sequence). The DNA of the CDR3 is TGTGCCAGCAGCTTGGGACGGGGGGTTACCCGATACGAGCAGTACTTC. This codes for CASSLGRGVTRYEQYF.